The clone carrying this T cell receptor beta chain was found many times. This record belongs to a study of blood T cells in healthy people across ages. For the second PCR, which ran for roughly 6 to 12 cycles, a sample-barcoded 5' primer and a J-beta primer mix were used. MiXCR, applied by TCRdb to the 5' RACE reads, yields one record per CDR3 protein. Of around 280,000 distinct CDR3 sequences in the sample, roughly 26% were seen once. The CDR3 contains 12 residues. Germline CDR1 and CDR2: DFQATT and SNEGSKA (reference sequence). The clonotype comes from a woman between 65 and 79 years old in good health. This chain links TRBV20-1 with TRBJ2-5; a possible D gene is TRBD2 (6 bases). The sequenced sample was blood. The CDR3 region is CSLAPPQETQYF. The CDR3 DNA sequence: TGCAGCCTAGCGCCGCCCCAAGAGACCCAGTACTTC.